What follows describes a single TCR beta chain. Its specificity is unknown. The repertoire was sequenced with immunoSEQ multiplex PCR; TCRdb's copy has only in-frame clones and lacks some. This table holds about 99,000 clones, 92% found once. These data belong to a study of graft-versus-host responses after intestinal transplantation. Turning to the study itself: Among the recipients, transplants were multivisceral, liver-intestinal, or isolated intestinal. All recipients got anti-thymocyte globulin induction, then tacrolimus and steroids for about 3 years. Study-wide findings and caveats: Some GvH clones appeared in ileal mucosa or blood before recipient bone marrow.

Trimming removed 0 bases from V and 2 bases from J, with 7 bases in between. CDR3 size: 14 residues. The germline V gene has CDR1 MGHRA and CDR2 YSYEKL. The receptor was derived from a human donor who was the organ donor for an intestinal transplant. J is TRBJ2-5 and V is TRBV4-1, with no clear D. The specimen comprised unstimulated CD8+ T cells sorted from spleen or lymph node cells, sampled before transplant. The DNA of the CDR3 is TGCGCCAGCAGCCAAGAGTTCAGGCAAGAGACCCAGTACTTC. Residues: CASSQEFRQETQYF.